This T cell receptor beta chain is from a study of T cells after yellow fever vaccination. One entry per CDR3 protein results from TCRdb running MiXCR on the 5' RACE reads. The sample holds roughly 120,000 distinct CDR3 sequences; around 8% are singletons and the top ten take roughly 25%. This clonotype was counted ten times or more. The CDR3 extends over 12 amino acids. V was clipped by 4 bases and J by 2 bases, with 7 bases between them. The germline CDR1 and CDR2 sequences are SGHRS and YFSETQ. The sequence derives from a man younger than 40 who received the YFV17D yellow fever vaccine. Material: CD8+ T cells sorted from PBMCs, obtained 45 days after the yellow fever booster vaccination. This chain joins TRBV5-1 and TRBJ2-7; unclear D gene. This CDR3 reads CASSRGTYEQYF. CDR3 nucleotides: TGCGCCAGCAGCCGAGGAACCTACGAGCAGTACTTC.